These 10 T cell receptor beta chains were all obtained from the same sample, sequenced in a study of blood T cells in healthy people across ages. The authors ran a second PCR of roughly 7 to 11 cycles using a sample-barcoded 5' primer and a J-beta primer mix. TCRdb re-derived calls from the 5' RACE reads in MiXCR, one entry per CDR3 protein. Found here are some 700,000 distinct CDR3 sequences, about a fifth of them singletons; the top ten hold approximately 20%. The sample was blood. All receptors come from a man in his 70s in good health.

In this sample, this clonotype turned up a few times. This chain connects TRBV12-3 or TRBV12-4 to TRBJ1-2; D not certain. V was trimmed by 5 bases and J by 4 bases, leaving 17 bases between them. The CDR3 contains 15 residues. The CDR3 loop is CASSPKTGHFYGYTF. Here the CDR3 DNA reads TGTGCCAGCAGTCCTAAAACTGGGCATTTCTATGGCTACACCTTC.

This chain connects TRBV7-9 to TRBJ2-5, with 14 bases that match TRBD2. TRBJ2-1 explains the end of the DNA better; the J call may be wrong. CDR1 and CDR2 from the germline V gene are SEHNR and FQNEAQ (reference sequence). This CDR3 has 16 residues. CDR3 nucleotide sequence: TGTGCCAGCAGCTTGGTGACTAGCGGGAGGGGCAATGAGCAGTTCTTC. Amino acid sequence: CASSLVTSGRGNEQFF.

The chain uses TRBV27 and TRBJ2-1, with 9 bases fitting TRBD2. Looked up from germline, CDR1 is MNHEY and CDR2 is SMNVEV (reference sequence). Trimming cost V 5 bases and J 2 bases; bases outside gene matches: 10. The CDR3 length is 17 residues. CDR3 DNA sequence: TGTGCCAGCAGTCCCTACATGACTAGCGGAACCTACAATGAGCAGTTCTTC. It specifies CASSPYMTSGTYNEQFF.

This chain joins TRBV12-5 and TRBJ2-1; the D is unclear. This CDR3 has 13 amino acids. CDR1 and CDR2 (germline): LGHNT, FRNRAP. Trimming took 9 bases from V and 6 from J, leaving 15 bases between them. For the CDR3, the DNA is TGTGCTAGCGGTCCGGCTAGTCGCAATGAGCAGTTCTTC. This codes for CASGPASRNEQFF.

This clonotype was detected a few times. The chain has TRBV7-9 and TRBJ1-4, with TRBD1 matching over 7 bases. Germline loops: CDR1 SEHNR, CDR2 FQNEAQ (reference sequence). The V gene end was trimmed by 5 bases and the J gene end by 1 base; junction bases not matched to a gene: 7. The CDR3 spans 16 residues. CDR3 in amino acids: CASSHNRDRTNEKLFF. The DNA of the CDR3 is TGTGCCAGCAGCCATAACCGGGACAGAACTAATGAAAAACTGTTTTTT. Combining the CDR3 with reference TRBV7-9 and TRBJ1-4 gives the whole variable domain DTGVSQNPRHKITKRGQNVTFRCDPISEHNRLYWYRQTLGQGPEFLTYFQNEAQLEKSRLLSDRFSAERPKGSFSTLEIQRTEQGDSAMYLCASSHNRDRTNEKLFFGSGTQLSVL.

V is TRBV5-6 and J is TRBJ2-3; D remains unclear. Looked up from germline, CDR1 is SGHDT and CDR2 is YYEEEE. Trimming pared 4 bases from V and 4 bases from J, leaving 10 bases between. This CDR3 has 13 residues. CDR3 protein: CASSPIGPDTQYF. The CDR3 bases are TGTGCCAGCAGCCCCATAGGGCCAGATACGCAGTATTTT.

DNA for the CDR3: TGTGCCAGCTCACCTAGAGGGGACTCTGGGGCCAACGTCCTGACTTTC. Its translation is CASSPRGDSGANVLTF. This chain uses TRBV18 with TRBJ2-6; either TRBD1 or TRBD2 may supply D (5 bases each). The CDR3 runs 16 residues. V was shortened by 3 bases and J by 0 bases, with 9 bases between the two germline ends. In germline, CDR1 is KGHSH, CDR2 LQKENI.

This chain uses TRBV12-3 or TRBV12-4 with TRBJ2-5; D unclear. The DNA end is a closer match to TRBJ2-7, so the J assignment may be wrong. The CDR3 spans 12 residues. CDR3 amino acids: CASRRRDYEQYF. Written as DNA, the CDR3 is TGTGCCAGCAGGCGTAGGGACTACGAGCAGTACTTC.

This clonotype has at least ten counts. J is TRBJ2-5 and V is TRBV12-3 or TRBV12-4, with 8 bases identical to TRBD1. J gave up 4 bases and V 4 bases, and 5 bases lay outside the gene matches. The CDR3 has 14 amino acids. This CDR3 is CASSSRTGTETQYF. CDR3 coding DNA: TGTGCCAGCAGTTCGAGGACAGGGACAGAGACCCAGTACTTC.

The CDR3 sequence: CASSSETGVAKNIQYF. In nucleotides, the CDR3 is TGTGCCAGCAGCTCAGAGACAGGGGTGGCCAAAAACATTCAGTACTTC. V is TRBV14 and J is TRBJ2-4; 8 nucleotides match TRBD1. The V gene's germline CDR1 is SGHDN and CDR2 FVKESK. The length of the CDR3 is 16 residues. J lost 1 base, V lost 5 bases, and 7 bases had no gene match.